This T cell receptor beta chain was documented in a study of CXCR3-negative and CXCR3-positive naive CD8 T cells. Whole-study findings and limits: TRB CDR3s were more hydrophobic in CXCR3-positive than in CXCR3-negative naive cells.

CDR1 SEHNR and CDR2 FQNEAQ come from the germline V gene (reference sequence). This CDR3 is built from 17 residues. On this clonotype itself: What it binds is unknown.

UMI-labeled TRB cDNA libraries were prepared by 5' RACE. Following a re-call of the 5' RACE reads, TCRdb has one entry per CDR3 protein and lacks DNA. This repertoire includes over 95,000 distinct CDR3 sequences. V usage is TRBV7-9 and J usage is TRBJ2-7; TCRdb lists TRBD1, though no DNA is available to test this call. Specimen: naive CXCR3+ CD8+ T cells from blood. Subset: CD45RO-CCR7+CD27+CD95- naive CD8+ T cells expressing CXCR3 (TNR3+). The sequence derives from a human donor in good health. Some clones in this sample may be carry-over from other donors' samples. The CDR3 reads CASSSVKGATATYEQYF.